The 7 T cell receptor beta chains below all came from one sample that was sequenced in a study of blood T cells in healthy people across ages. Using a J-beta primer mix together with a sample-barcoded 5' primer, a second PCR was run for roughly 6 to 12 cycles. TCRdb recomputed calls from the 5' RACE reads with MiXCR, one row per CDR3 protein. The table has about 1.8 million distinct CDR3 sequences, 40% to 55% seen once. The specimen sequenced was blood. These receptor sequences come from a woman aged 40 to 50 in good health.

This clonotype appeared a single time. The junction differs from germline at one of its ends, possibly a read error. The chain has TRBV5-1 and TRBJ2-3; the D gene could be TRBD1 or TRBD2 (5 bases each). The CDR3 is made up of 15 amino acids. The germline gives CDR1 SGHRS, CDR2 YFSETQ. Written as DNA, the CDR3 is TGCGCCAGCAGTCCGGGACGGACGTTAACAGGTACGCAGTATTTT. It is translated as CASSPGRTLTGTQYF.

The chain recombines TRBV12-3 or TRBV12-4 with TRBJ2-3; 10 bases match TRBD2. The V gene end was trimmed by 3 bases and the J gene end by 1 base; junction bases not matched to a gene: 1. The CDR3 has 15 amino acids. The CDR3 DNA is TGTGCCAGCAGTTTCGGGACTAGCGGCACAGATACGCAGTATTTT. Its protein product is CASSFGTSGTDTQYF.

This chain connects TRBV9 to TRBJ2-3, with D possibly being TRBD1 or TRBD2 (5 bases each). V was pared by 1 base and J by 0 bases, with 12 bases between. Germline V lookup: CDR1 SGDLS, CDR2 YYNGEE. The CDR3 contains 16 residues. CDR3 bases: TGTGCCAGCAGCGTAACGGCAGGGAGTAGCACAGATACGCAGTATTTT. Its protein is CASSVTAGSSTDTQYF. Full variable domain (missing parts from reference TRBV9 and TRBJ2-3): DSGVTQTPKHLITATGQRVTLRCSPRSGDLSVYWYQQSLDQGLQFLIQYYNGEERAKGNILERFSAQQFPDLHSELNLSSLELGDSALYFCASSVTAGSSTDTQYFGPGTRLTVL.

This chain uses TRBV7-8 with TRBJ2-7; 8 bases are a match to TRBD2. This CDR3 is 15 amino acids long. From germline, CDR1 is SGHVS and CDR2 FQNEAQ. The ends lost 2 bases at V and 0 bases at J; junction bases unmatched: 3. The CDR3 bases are TGTGCCAGCAGCTTAAGCGGGGGAACCTCCTACGAGCAGTACTTC. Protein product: CASSLSGGTSYEQYF. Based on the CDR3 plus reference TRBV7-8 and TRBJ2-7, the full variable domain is GAGVSQSPRYKVAKRGQDVALRCDPISGHVSLFWYQQALGQGPEFLTYFQNEAQLDKSGLPSDRFFAERPEGSVSTLKIQRTQQEDSAVYLCASSLSGGTSYEQYFGPGTRLTVT.

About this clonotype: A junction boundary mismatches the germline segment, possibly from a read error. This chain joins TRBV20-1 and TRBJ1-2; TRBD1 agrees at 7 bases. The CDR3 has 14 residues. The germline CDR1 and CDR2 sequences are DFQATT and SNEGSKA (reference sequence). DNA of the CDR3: TGCAGTGCTAGAATCGACAGGGAGAACTATGGCTGCACCTTC. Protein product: CSARIDRENYGCTF.

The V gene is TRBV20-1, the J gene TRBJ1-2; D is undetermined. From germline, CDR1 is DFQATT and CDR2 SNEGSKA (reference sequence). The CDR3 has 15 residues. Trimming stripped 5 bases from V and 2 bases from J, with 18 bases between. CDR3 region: CSAPTAPRENYGYTF. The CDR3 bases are TGCAGTGCTCCAACGGCTCCCCGGGAGAACTATGGCTACACCTTC.

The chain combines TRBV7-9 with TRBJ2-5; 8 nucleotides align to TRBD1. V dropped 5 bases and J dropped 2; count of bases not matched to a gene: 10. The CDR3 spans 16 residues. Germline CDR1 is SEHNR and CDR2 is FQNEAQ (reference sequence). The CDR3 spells CASSAPPGTGQETQYF. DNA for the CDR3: TGTGCCAGCAGCGCACCTCCCGGGACAGGACAAGAGACCCAGTACTTC.